Listed below are T cell receptor beta chains from one sample, sequenced in a study of blood T cell repertoires in COVID-19. The assay was immunoSEQ multiplex PCR, and TCRdb's table has in-frame clones only and misses some. Among 90,000 to 100,000 clones listed, roughly 80% were seen once. Sequenced material: peripheral blood. The receptors originated from a man between 60 and 75 years old with acute or convalescent COVID-19. Both conserved end residues are part of each CDR3. The D gene is left open where the match is weak. The size of a clone is reported for some rows only, either as once, few or many, or as a class for expanded clones.

d_call	clone_size	j_call	v_call	cdr3_aa	cdr3_nt
TRBD1	-	TRBJ2-7	TRBV28	CASSPGTGRRREQYF	TGTGCCAGCAGTCCCGGGACAGGGAGACGGCGGGAGCAGTACTTC
TRBD2	-	TRBJ2-3	TRBV28	CASSFREEDTQYF	TGTGCCAGCAGTTTCCGGGAGGAGGATACGCAGTATTTT
-	-	TRBJ1-3	TRBV9	CASSVEGSGVHTIYF	TGTGCCAGCAGCGTAGAAGGGTCAGGGGTACACACCATATATTTT
TRBD2	-	TRBJ2-1	TRBV19	CASSIQLAGRGAYNEQFF	TGTGCCAGTAGTATCCAGCTAGCGGGAAGGGGGGCCTACAATGAGCAGTTCTTC
-	-	TRBJ1-2	TRBV19	CASSSSFENYGYTF	TGTGCCAGTAGTAGTTCTTTCGAAAACTACGGCTACACCTTC
TRBD1	-	TRBJ2-7	TRBV18	CASSPGQGAYEQYF	TGTGCCAGCTCCCCGGGGCAGGGGGCCTACGAGCAGTACTTC
TRBD1	-	TRBJ2-3	TRBV7-9	CASSPGTGGTDTQYF	TGTGCCAGCAGCCCCGGGACAGGAGGCACAGATACGCAGTATTTT
TRBD2	few	TRBJ2-2	TRBV4-1	CASSQGRGGGVTGELFF	TGCGCCAGCAGCCAGGGGCGGGGCGGGGGAGTGACCGGGGAGCTGTTTTTT
TRBD1	-	TRBJ1-5	TRBV18	CASSPGTGLQPQHF	TGTGCCAGCTCACCCGGGACAGGGTTACAGCCCCAGCATTTT
-	-	TRBJ1-2	TRBV7-9	CASSFTGQGGYTF	TGTGCCAGCAGCTTCACAGGGCAAGGTGGCTACACCTTC
TRBD1	-	TRBJ2-3	TRBV10-3	CAIRGQGTDTQYF	TGTGCCATCAGGGGACAGGGCACAGATACGCAGTATTTT
-	-	TRBJ1-5	TRBV30	CAWSQGSPGGNQPQHF	TGTGCCTGGAGTCAGGGGTCCCCCGGGGGCAATCAGCCCCAGCATTTT
TRBD1	once	TRBJ2-1	TRBV3-1/TRBV3-2	CASSQGLRTGSYNEQFF	TGTGCCAGCAGCCAAGGCCTCAGGACAGGCTCCTACAATGAGCAGTTCTTC
-	-	TRBJ1-4	TRBV28	CASTPGYEKLFF	TGTGCCAGCACCCCAGGGTACGAAAAACTGTTTTTT
-	-	TRBJ1-1	TRBV7-2	CASSFLGHKNTEAFF	TGTGCCAGCAGCTTCCTGGGACATAAGAACACTGAAGCTTTCTTT
TRBD2	few	TRBJ2-2	TRBV3-1/TRBV3-2	CASSQTRTSGTGELFF	TGTGCCAGCAGCCAAACTCGGACTAGCGGCACCGGGGAGCTGTTTTTT
TRBD1	-	TRBJ2-2	TRBV5-1	CASSPNRGRTTGELFF	TGCGCCAGCAGCCCGAACAGGGGGAGGACCACCGGGGAGCTGTTTTTT
-	-	TRBJ2-5	TRBV5-6	CASSFETQETQYF	TGTGCCAGCAGCTTCGAGACACAAGAGACCCAGTACTTC
TRBD2	-	TRBJ2-1	TRBV27	CASSITGTSGIYNEQFF	TGTGCCAGCAGTATAACCGGGACTAGCGGGATATACAATGAGCAGTTCTTC
-	-	TRBJ2-7	TRBV29-1	CSVGGDHYEQYF	TGCAGCGTTGGTGGAGATCACTACGAGCAGTACTTC
TRBD2	-	TRBJ2-2	TRBV7-2	CASSDSGLAGVGELFF	TGTGCCAGCAGCGACTCGGGACTAGCGGGAGTAGGGGAGCTGTTTTTT
-	-	TRBJ2-7	TRBV2	CASSDKTGFLSEQYF	TGTGCCAGCAGTGATAAAACGGGATTTCTTTCCGAGCAGTACTTC